A single sample is the source of the 9 T cell receptor beta chains below, sequenced in a study of blood T cells in healthy people across ages. PCR was performed a second time for roughly 7 to 12 cycles using a sample-barcoded 5' primer and a J-beta primer mix. A single record per CDR3 protein comes from TCRdb applying MiXCR to the 5' RACE reads. Here the sample spans about 640,000 distinct CDR3 sequences, under 70% being singletons. The sequencing input was blood. The receptors originated from a man aged 55 to 70 in good health.

The gene calls are TRBV6-4 and TRBJ2-5, with D maybe TRBD2 (6 bases). CDR1 is MRHNA, CDR2 SNTAGT, per germline. The CDR3 is 16 amino acids. Trimming stripped 8 bases from V and 7 bases from J, with 26 bases between. CDR3 nucleotide sequence: TGTGCCAGCCCGCCCGGAGGGGACGTTCCTCGTTCGACCCAGTACTTC. This encodes CASPPGGDVPRSTQYF.

This clonotype showed up just a few times. The J gene is TRBJ2-5, the V gene TRBV6-4, with TRBD1 matching 7 bases. The V and J ends lost 2 bases and 0 bases, in that order; junction bases with no gene match: 6. Germline lookup yields CDR1 MRHNA and CDR2 SNTAGT. The CDR3 has 16 residues. The CDR3 coding sequence is TGTGCCAGCAGTGACCCTGAGACAGGGCACCAAGAGACCCAGTACTTC. It is translated as CASSDPETGHQETQYF.

This sequence joins TRBV11-2 and TRBJ2-5; 8 bases map to TRBD2. This CDR3 is 13 amino acids long. Trimming at V came to 4 bases and at J to 5 bases, leaving 3 bases not matched to a gene. Per the germline V gene, CDR1 is SGHAT and CDR2 is FQNNGV. CDR3 DNA sequence: TGTGCCAGCAGCTACTTAGCGGGGGAGACCCAGTACTTC. It specifies CASSYLAGETQYF. Using reference TRBV11-2 and TRBJ2-5 for the parts outside the CDR3, the full variable domain is EAGVAQSPRYKIIEKRQSVAFWCNPISGHATLYWYQQILGQGPKLLIQFQNNGVVDDSQLPKDRFSAERLKGVDSTLKIQPAKLEDSAVYLCASSYLAGETQYFGPGTRLLVL.

In its sample, this clonotype was seen a few times. The rearrangement uses TRBV7-2 and TRBJ2-1; D may be TRBD1 or TRBD2 (6 bases each). V was trimmed by 5 bases and J by 2 bases, leaving 13 bases between them. CDR3 length: 15 amino acids. Looked up from germline, CDR1 is SGHTA and CDR2 is FQGNSA. Here the CDR3 DNA reads TGTGCCAGCAGCACCCGGGGGCTCCCCTACAATGAGCAGTTCTTC. Protein sequence: CASSTRGLPYNEQFF.

This chain connects TRBV6-6 to TRBJ1-5, with D unresolved. The CDR3 runs 12 residues. Germline CDR1 MNHNY, CDR2 SVGAGI (reference sequence). The germline V and J ends were trimmed by 2 bases and 6 bases, with 5 bases remaining between them. In DNA, the CDR3 is TGTGCCAGCAGTTACGCCGGTCAGCCCCAGCATTTT. Encoded protein: CASSYAGQPQHF.

The genes are TRBV10-3 and TRBJ2-5; D remains unclear. CDR3 length: 13 residues. The germline CDR1 and CDR2 sequences are ENHRY and SYGVKD. Trimming removed 0 bases from V and 5 bases from J, with 7 bases in between. CDR3 residues: CAISESRPETQYF. The DNA of the CDR3 is TGTGCCATCAGTGAGTCGAGACCGGAGACCCAGTACTTC.

For this clonotype: Germline is not matched at one junction end, which may reflect a read error. V usage is TRBV4-1 and J usage is TRBJ1-2; D possibly corresponds to TRBD1 (5 bases). The CDR3 totals 13 residues. The germline CDR1 and CDR2 sequences are MGHRA and YSYEKL. CDR3 DNA sequence: TGCGCCAGCAGCCAAGGCAGGGTCGGAGGCTACATCTTC. Translation gives CASSQGRVGGYIF.

This rearrangement joins TRBV20-1 to TRBJ1-1; no clear D. Trimming took 5 bases from V and 0 from J, leaving 10 bases between them. In germline, CDR1 is DFQATT, CDR2 SNEGSKA (reference sequence). This CDR3 spans 13 amino acids. The DNA of the CDR3 is TGCAGTGCTCTGACAAACATGAACACTGAAGCTTTCTTT. Its protein is CSALTNMNTEAFF.

This clonotype has only one observation. The chain joins TRBV29-1 to TRBJ2-1; 10 nucleotides align to TRBD1. The closer fit of TRBJ2-7 to the DNA end suggests the J call may be wrong. CDR1 is SQVTM and CDR2 is ANQGSEA in the germline V gene. The CDR3 spans 17 residues. The CDR3 spells CSVRAGTGVLSYNEQYF. The CDR3 DNA sequence: TGCAGCGTACGTGCCGGGACAGGGGTGTTATCCTACAATGAGCAGTACTTC.